Shown below are 8 T cell receptor beta chains from a single sample sequenced in a study of blood T cell repertoires in COVID-19. The repertoire was sequenced with immunoSEQ multiplex PCR; TCRdb's copy has only in-frame clones and lacks some. The sample contains 200,000 to 300,000 clones, about 82% of which appear only once. The sequenced material came from PBMCs or T cells enriched from blood (not recorded which). Source of these receptors: a woman between 50 and 59 years old who had recovered from COVID-19.

This clone occurred a few times. This chain links TRBV11-2 with TRBJ1-3; D remains unclear. From germline, CDR1 is SGHAT and CDR2 FQNNGV. CDR3 length: 14 amino acids. The V end lost 1 base, the J end lost 4 bases, and 8 bases lay between the germline ends. CDR3 nucleotides: TGTGCCAGCAGCTTAGGCGCCGAAGGAAACACCATATATTTT. Its protein product is CASSLGAEGNTIYF.

The rearrangement links TRBV5-4 to TRBJ1-5; 9 bases align to TRBD1. CDR1 and CDR2 (germline): SGHNT, YYREEE (reference sequence). J gave up 2 bases and V 4 bases, and 4 bases lay outside the gene matches. CDR3 length equals 15 residues. CDR3 residues: CASSTRDRGNQPQHF. CDR3 DNA: TGTGCCAGCAGCACCCGGGACAGGGGCAATCAGCCCCAGCATTTT.

This chain uses TRBV30 with TRBJ2-7; 8 bases fit TRBD2. Germline V CDR1 and CDR2: GTSNPN, SVGIG (reference sequence). The V segment lost 2 bases and the J segment 2 bases; nucleotides outside the gene matches: 8. CDR3 length equals 15 residues. CDR3 sequence: CAWSSRLAPTYEQYF. In DNA, the CDR3 is TGTGCCTGGAGTTCAAGACTAGCGCCCACCTACGAGCAGTACTTC.

V is TRBV28 and J is TRBJ1-2; 8 bases match TRBD1. Per the germline V gene, CDR1 is MDHEN and CDR2 is SYDVKM. The V segment lost 3 bases and the J segment 8 bases; nucleotides outside the gene matches: 8. This CDR3 has 14 amino acids. CDR3 nucleotides: TGTGCCAGCAGTTTCAGCAGGGGGCACGGCGGCTACACCTTC. It is translated as CASSFSRGHGGYTF.

The CDR3 loop is CASSSQSGKQFF. DNA for the CDR3: TGTGCCAGCAGCTCCCAGTCGGGAAAGCAGTTCTTC. This chain connects TRBV7-3 to TRBJ2-1, with D possibly TRBD2 on 5 matching bases. This CDR3 contains 12 residues. CDR1 and CDR2 (germline): SGHTA, FQGTGA. V gave up 4 bases and J gave up 11 bases, with 12 bases separating them. The entire variable domain, with the rest obtained from reference TRBV7-3 and TRBJ2-1, is as follows: GAGVSQTPSNKVTEKGKYVELRCDPISGHTALYWYRQSLGQGPEFLIYFQGTGAADDSGLPNDRFFAVRPEGSVSTLKIQRTERGDSAVYLCASSSQSGKQFFGPGTRLTVL.

V usage is TRBV13 and J usage is TRBJ1-3; D is undetermined. The ends were cut back, 8 bases at V and 1 base at J, with 12 bases in the middle. This CDR3 has 14 amino acids. Germline loops: CDR1 PRHDT, CDR2 FYEKMQ (reference sequence). DNA of the CDR3: TGTGCCAGCCTAACGAATGAATCTGGAAACACCATATATTTT. It translates to CASLTNESGNTIYF. The whole variable domain, filled in from reference TRBV13 and TRBJ1-3, reads AAGVIQSPRHLIKEKRETATLKCYPIPRHDTVYWYQQGPGQDPQFLISFYEKMQSDKGSIPDRFSAQQFSDYHSELNMSSLELGDSALYFCASLTNESGNTIYFGEGSWLTVV.

CDR3 in amino acids: CASSFGTGRETQYF. For the CDR3, the DNA is TGTGCCAGCAGCTTCGGGACAGGGAGAGAGACCCAGTACTTC. This chain joins TRBV11-2 and TRBJ2-5, with 9 bases aligning to TRBD1. Germline CDR1 and CDR2: SGHAT and FQNNGV. Trimming at V came to 3 bases and at J to 4 bases, leaving 3 bases not matched to a gene. The length of the CDR3 is 14 residues. Drawing the rest from reference TRBV11-2 and TRBJ2-5, the complete variable domain is EAGVAQSPRYKIIEKRQSVAFWCNPISGHATLYWYQQILGQGPKLLIQFQNNGVVDDSQLPKDRFSAERLKGVDSTLKIQPAKLEDSAVYLCASSFGTGRETQYFGPGTRLLVL.

This clone was seen more than once but under ten times. The rearrangement links TRBV7-9 to TRBJ1-5; no definite D call. CDR1 is SEHNR and CDR2 is FQNEAQ in the germline V gene (reference sequence). The germline V and J ends were trimmed by 6 bases and 7 bases, with 10 bases remaining between them. This CDR3 has 12 amino acids. CDR3 sequence reads: CASSQAGQPQHF. For the CDR3, the DNA is TGTGCCAGCAGTCAAGCGGGGCAGCCCCAGCATTTT.